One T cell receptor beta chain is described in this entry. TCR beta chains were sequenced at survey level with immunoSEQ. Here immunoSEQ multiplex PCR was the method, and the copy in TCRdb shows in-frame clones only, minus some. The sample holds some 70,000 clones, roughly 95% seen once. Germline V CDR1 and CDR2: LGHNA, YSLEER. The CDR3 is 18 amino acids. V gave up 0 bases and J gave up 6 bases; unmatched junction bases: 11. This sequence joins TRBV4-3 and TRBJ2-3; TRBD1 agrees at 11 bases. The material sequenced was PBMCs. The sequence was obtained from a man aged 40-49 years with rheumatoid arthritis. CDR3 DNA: TGCGCCAGCAGCCAAGAGACTTCTGGACAGGGGGCCTTTGATACGCAGTATTTT. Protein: CASSQETSGQGAFDTQYF.